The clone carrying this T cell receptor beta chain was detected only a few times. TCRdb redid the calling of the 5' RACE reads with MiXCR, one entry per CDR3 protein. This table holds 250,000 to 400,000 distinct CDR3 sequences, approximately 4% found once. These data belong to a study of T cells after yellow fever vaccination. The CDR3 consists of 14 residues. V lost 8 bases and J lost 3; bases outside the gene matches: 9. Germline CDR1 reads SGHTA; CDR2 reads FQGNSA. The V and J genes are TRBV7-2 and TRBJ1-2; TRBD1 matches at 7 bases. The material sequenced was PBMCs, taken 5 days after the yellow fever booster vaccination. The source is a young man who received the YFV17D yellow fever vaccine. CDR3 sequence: CASVRGQGDYGYTF. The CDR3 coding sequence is TGTGCCAGCGTAAGAGGGCAGGGGGACTATGGCTACACCTTC.